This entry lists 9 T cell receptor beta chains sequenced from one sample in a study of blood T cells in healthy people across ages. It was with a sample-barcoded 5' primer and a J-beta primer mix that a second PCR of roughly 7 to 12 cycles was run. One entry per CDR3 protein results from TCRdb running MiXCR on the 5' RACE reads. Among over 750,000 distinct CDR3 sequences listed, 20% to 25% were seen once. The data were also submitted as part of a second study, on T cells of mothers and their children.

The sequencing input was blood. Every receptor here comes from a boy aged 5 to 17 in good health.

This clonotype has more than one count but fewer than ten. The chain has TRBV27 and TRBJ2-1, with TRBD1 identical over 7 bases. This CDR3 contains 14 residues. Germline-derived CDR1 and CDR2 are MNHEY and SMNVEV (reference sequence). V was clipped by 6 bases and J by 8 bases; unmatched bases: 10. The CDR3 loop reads CASSPGQYLDEQFF. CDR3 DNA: TGTGCCAGCAGCCCGGGACAGTATCTGGATGAGCAGTTCTTC.

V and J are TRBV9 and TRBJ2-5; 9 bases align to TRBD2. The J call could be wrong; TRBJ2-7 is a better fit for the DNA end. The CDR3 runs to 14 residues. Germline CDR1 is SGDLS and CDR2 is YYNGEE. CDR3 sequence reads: CASSVSSGRSEQYF. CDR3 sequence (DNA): TGTGCCAGCAGCGTAAGCAGCGGGAGGAGCGAGCAGTACTTC.

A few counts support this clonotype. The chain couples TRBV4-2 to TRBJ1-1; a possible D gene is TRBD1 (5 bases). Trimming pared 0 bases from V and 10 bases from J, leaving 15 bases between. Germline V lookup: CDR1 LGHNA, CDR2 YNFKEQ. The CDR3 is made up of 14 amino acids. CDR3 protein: CASSQERGPRGAFF. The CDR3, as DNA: TGTGCCAGCAGCCAAGAAAGAGGGCCTAGGGGAGCTTTCTTT.

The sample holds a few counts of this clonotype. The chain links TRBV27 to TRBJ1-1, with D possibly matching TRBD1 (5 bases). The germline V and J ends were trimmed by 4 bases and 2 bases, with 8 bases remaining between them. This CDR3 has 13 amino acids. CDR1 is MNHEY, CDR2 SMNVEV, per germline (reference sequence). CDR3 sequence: CASSWTTNTEAFF. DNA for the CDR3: TGTGCCAGCAGTTGGACAACCAACACTGAAGCTTTCTTT.

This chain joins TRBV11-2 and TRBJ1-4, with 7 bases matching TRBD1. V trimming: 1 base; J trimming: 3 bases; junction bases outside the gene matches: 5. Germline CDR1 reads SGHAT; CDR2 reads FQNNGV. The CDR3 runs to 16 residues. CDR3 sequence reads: CASSLVTGAPNEKLFF. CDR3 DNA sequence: TGTGCCAGCAGCTTAGTTACAGGGGCGCCTAATGAAAAACTGTTTTTT.

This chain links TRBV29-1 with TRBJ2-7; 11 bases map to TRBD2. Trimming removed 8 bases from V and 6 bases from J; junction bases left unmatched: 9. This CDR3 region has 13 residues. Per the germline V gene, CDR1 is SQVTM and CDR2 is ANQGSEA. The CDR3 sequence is CSITVAGGGEQYF. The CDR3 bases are TGCAGCATCACGGTAGCGGGAGGGGGCGAGCAGTACTTC.

The CDR3 DNA reads TGTGCCAGCGTCTTACAGGGTGGCACTGAAGCTTTCTTT. This sequence encodes CASVLQGGTEAFF. V usage is TRBV6-2 or TRBV6-3 and J usage is TRBJ1-1; perhaps TRBD1 as D (6 bases). Germline CDR1 is MNHEY and CDR2 is SVGEGT. Trimming removed 8 bases from V and 4 bases from J, with 14 bases in between. This CDR3 comprises 13 residues.

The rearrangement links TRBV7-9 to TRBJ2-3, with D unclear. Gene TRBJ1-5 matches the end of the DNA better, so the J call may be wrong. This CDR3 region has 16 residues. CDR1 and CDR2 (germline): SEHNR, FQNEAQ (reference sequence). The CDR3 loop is CASSSPTTPYTDTQHF. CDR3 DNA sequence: TGTGCCAGCAGCTCTCCGACGACTCCGTACACAGATACGCAGCATTTT.

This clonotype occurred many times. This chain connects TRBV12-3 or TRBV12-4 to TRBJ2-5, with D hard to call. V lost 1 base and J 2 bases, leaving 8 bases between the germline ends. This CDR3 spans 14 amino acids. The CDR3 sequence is CASSLGQKQETQYF. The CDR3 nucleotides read TGTGCCAGCAGTTTAGGGCAGAAGCAAGAGACCCAGTACTTC.